This TCR beta chain was sequenced in a study of blood T cell repertoires in COVID-19. The overall study: Acute-phase and convalescent COVID-19 samples originated in the United States, Italy and Spain. Sources were T cells, B-cell-depleted T cells, or PBMCs; the material itself was cDNA or gDNA.

Per the study methods: Amplification of reference gene primers provided the estimated nucleated cell counts. Assay: immunoSEQ multiplex PCR; the TCRdb copy retains only in-frame clones and omits some. V, J and clone size were drawn from that table, and D and trimming were deduced from the DNA. The sample lists about 220,000 clones, 70% to 90% occurring once. V lost 7 bases, J lost 3 bases, and 9 bases lay in between. The germline gives CDR1 SEHNR, CDR2 FQNEAQ (reference sequence). The CDR3 runs to 13 residues. The source of this sequence is a middle-aged man with acute or convalescent COVID-19. The sequencing input was peripheral blood. The chain links TRBV7-9 to TRBJ2-2; no definite D call. The CDR3 DNA is TGTGCCAGCACACCTGACTACACCGGGGAGCTGTTTTTT. It yields the protein CASTPDYTGELFF.